The rows below give T cell receptor beta chains drawn from one sample of a study of CD8+CD57+ T cells in acquired aplastic anemia. MiXCR was run by TCRdb on the reads, yielding one entry per CDR3 protein. The table records 400,000 to 450,000 distinct CDR3 sequences, around 68% of them present only once. Specimen: sorted CD4+, CD8+, or CD8+CD57+ T cells (not recorded which) from PBMCs. Receptor source: a human donor in good health, serving as a control. The CDR3 runs from the conserved cysteine through the conserved F or W. A D gene is named only where the DNA matches it firmly. Clone size is not always given. Where it is, it says once, few, many or a class for expanded clones.

D	V	size	J	CDR3	DNA
NA	TRBV5-1	NA	TRBJ2-7	CASRITPSSTYEQYF	TGCGCCAGCAGAATTACTCCCTCCTCCACCTACGAGCAGTACTTC
NA	TRBV7-2	NA	TRBJ1-4	CASSLDPQSYEQYFF	TGTGCCAGCAGCTTAGATCCCCAGTCCTACGAGCAGTACTTTTTT
NA	TRBV20-1	once	TRBJ2-7	CSARDGCEQYF	TGCAGTGCTAGAGATGGATGCGAGCAGTACTTC
NA	TRBV9	NA	TRBJ1-1	CASSLAKVYENDSFF	TGTGCCAGCAGTTTAGCGAAGGTCTACGAGAATGACTCTTTCTTT
NA	TRBV7-2	NA	TRBJ1-6	CASSQEGAQNSPLHF	TGTGCCAGCAGCCAAGAAGGGGCACAAAATTCTCCCCTCCACTTT
NA	TRBV7-8	NA	TRBJ2-2	CASSLASGTGAIGELFF	TGTGCCAGCAGCTTAGCGTCGGGGACGGGAGCCATCGGGGAGCTGTTTTTT
NA	TRBV7-8	NA	TRBJ1-1	CASSPVLELNTEAFF	TGTGCCAGCAGCCCCGTCTTGGAGCTGAACACTGAAGCTTTCTTT
NA	TRBV2	few	TRBJ2-5	CATTDRNQDQETQYF	TGTGCCACAACGGACAGAAACCAAGACCAAGAGACCCAGTACTTC
NA	TRBV19	many	TRBJ1-3	CASSIDGLSGNTIYF	TGTGCCAGTAGTATAGATGGCCTCTCTGGAAACACCATATATTTT
TRBD1	TRBV20-1	few	TRBJ2-1	CSAPDRGISYNEQFF	TGCAGTGCTCCTGACAGGGGAATCTCCTACAATGAGCAGTTCTTC
NA	TRBV7-2	NA	TRBJ2-5	CASRSGETQYF	TGTGCCAGCAGGTCGGGGGAGACCCAGTACTTC
NA	TRBV4-1	NA	TRBJ1-1	CASRDQGTEAFF	TGCGCCAGCAGGGACCAGGGGACTGAAGCTTTCTTT
TRBD1	TRBV30	NA	TRBJ2-6	CAWLQRQGSPGANVLTF	TGTGCCTGGCTCCAGAGACAGGGGTCCCCTGGGGCCAACGTCCTGACTTTC
NA	TRBV20-1	NA	TRBJ1-2	CSASSSVTDRPHF	TGCAGTGCTAGTTCCAGCGTTACAGATAGGCCACACTTC
NA	TRBV7-2	once	TRBJ2-3	CASSPGGEADTRYF	TGTGCCAGCAGCCCCGGGGGCGAGGCAGATACGCGGTATTTT
NA	TRBV10-3	NA	TRBJ1-6	CATGEAYNSPLHF	TGTGCCACTGGGGAAGCTTATAATTCACCCCTCCACTTT
NA	TRBV7-6	NA	TRBJ1-6	CASSFAGARVRYNHF	TGTGCCAGCAGCTTCGCTGGGGCCCGGGTCCGATACAATCACTTT
NA	TRBV25-1	few	TRBJ2-4	CASSAPEGTKNIQYF	TGTGCCAGCAGTGCCCCGGAGGGGACCAAAAACATTCAGTACTTC
NA	TRBV7-9	NA	TRBJ2-6	CATSRVARRTLILTF	TGTGCCACCAGCAGAGTGGCCCGACGGACACTCATCCTTACTTTC
TRBD1	TRBV7-9	NA	TRBJ1-2	CASSSVRDSYYEQTF	TGTGCCAGCAGCTCGGTACGGGACAGTTACTACGAGCAGACCTTC
TRBD1	TRBV15	NA	TRBJ2-3	CATSRDTGGTDTQYF	TGTGCCACCAGCAGAGATACAGGGGGCACAGATACGCAGTATTTT
NA	TRBV11-3	NA	TRBJ2-1	CASSRGGRGHEQFF	TGTGCCAGCAGCAGGGGGGGCAGGGGTCATGAGCAGTTCTTC
TRBD1	TRBV7-9	NA	TRBJ1-1	CASSVPQGMNTEAFF	TGTGCCAGCAGCGTACCACAGGGGATGAACACTGAAGCTTTCTTT
NA	TRBV25-1	NA	TRBJ2-3	CAASEVGAGRGDTQYF	TGTGCCGCCAGTGAAGTAGGGGCTGGACGTGGAGATACGCAGTATTTT
NA	TRBV2	NA	TRBJ1-1	CASIVVHPDTEAFF	TGTGCCAGCATTGTTGTTCACCCCGACACTGAAGCTTTCTTT
NA	TRBV7-2	NA	TRBJ2-3	CASTPGSETQYF	TGTGCCAGCACGCCGGGGTCAGAGACGCAGTATTTT
NA	TRBV7-8	NA	TRBJ1-5	CASSEASFWGNQPQHF	TGTGCCAGCAGTGAAGCGAGCTTCTGGGGCAATCAGCCCCAGCATTTT
NA	TRBV6-1	many	TRBJ2-3	CASSEPGLLDTQYF	TGTGCCAGCAGTGAACCCGGGCTTCTAGATACGCAGTATTTT
NA	TRBV5-1	NA	TRBJ1-2	CASSLERADYGYTF	TGTGCCAGCAGCTTGGAACGAGCAGATTATGGCTACACCTTC
NA	TRBV7-2	NA	TRBJ1-5	CASSLDVKQHIHF	TGTGCCAGTAGCTTAGATGTCAAACAGCATATACATTTT
NA	TRBV12-3/TRBV12-4	NA	TRBJ2-7	CASSTPYGNSYEQYF	TGTGCCAGCAGCACCCCCTACGGTAACTCCTACGAGCAGTACTTC
NA	TRBV7-6	many	TRBJ2-5	CASSLVRRGGGSQETQYF	TGTGCCAGCAGCTTAGTGCGGAGGGGCGGGGGCTCTCAAGAGACCCAGTACTTC
NA	TRBV6-6	NA	TRBJ1-3	CASSVGPTGSGNTIYF	TGTGCCAGCAGCGTAGGCCCAACCGGCTCTGGAAACACCATATATTTT
TRBD2	TRBV11-2	NA	TRBJ2-1	CASSARTSGEFYNAQFF	TGTGCCAGCAGCGCCAGGACTAGCGGGGAGTTCTACAATGCGCAGTTCTTC
NA	TRBV12-3/TRBV12-4	many	TRBJ2-5	CASIPSLGKTQYF	TGTGCCAGCATTCCTAGTCTTGGGAAGACCCAGTACTTC
NA	TRBV9	NA	TRBJ1-1	CASSPSDTEAFF	TGTGCCAGCAGCCCAAGCGATACTGAAGCTTTCTTT
NA	TRBV4-3	NA	TRBJ2-7	CASSPSRDGYYEQYF	TGCGCCAGCAGCCCTTCGAGGGACGGCTATTACGAGCAGTACTTC
TRBD2	TRBV5-1	NA	TRBJ2-1	CASSTAGVAGGLNEQFF	TGTGCCAGCAGCACAGCGGGAGTAGCGGGGGGGCTGAATGAGCAGTTCTTC
NA	TRBV25-1	NA	TRBJ2-6	CASSVSTTYVLTF	TGTGCCAGCAGTGTATCTACGACCTACGTCCTGACTTTC
NA	TRBV7-2	NA	TRBJ2-5	CASSLAQTGLPRSF	TGTGCCAGCAGCTTAGCTCAGACAGGATTACCACGATCATTC
TRBD1	TRBV9	NA	TRBJ1-3	CASSVGGTAPWRTIYF	TGTGCCAGCAGCGTAGGCGGGACAGCTCCCTGGCGTACCATATATTTT
NA	TRBV6-2/TRBV6-3	many	TRBJ1-6	CASSYARQSSPLHF	TGTGCCAGCAGTTACGCGCGGCAGTCTTCACCCCTCCACTTT
NA	TRBV20-1	NA	TRBJ1-2	CSARFWGRRDGYTF	TGCAGTGCTAGATTCTGGGGGCGCAGGGATGGCTACACCTTC
TRBD1	TRBV6-1	many	TRBJ1-1	CASRATGLSTEAFF	TGTGCCAGCAGGGCGACAGGGCTAAGCACTGAAGCTTTCTTT
TRBD2	TRBV11-2	NA	TRBJ2-7	CASSLGQLAGRAWEQYF	TGTGCCAGCAGCCTTGGGCAGCTAGCGGGACGGGCGTGGGAGCAGTACTTC
NA	TRBV5-1	NA	TRBJ1-2	CASSPARGDCGYTF	TGTGCCAGCAGTCCAGCCCGGGGAGACTGTGGCTACACCTTC
NA	TRBV7-2	NA	TRBJ2-1	CASSVNRDDNEQFF	TGTGCCAGCAGCGTTAACCGAGACGACAATGAGCAGTTCTTC
NA	TRBV7-2	NA	TRBJ1-4	CASSLAFEKLFF	TGTGCCAGCAGCTTAGCTTTTGAAAAACTGTTTTTT
TRBD1	TRBV12-5	NA	TRBJ1-2	CASSRVAGQSWYGYTF	TGTGCCAGCAGCCGAGTGGCGGGACAGAGCTGGTATGGCTACACCTTC
NA	TRBV19	many	TRBJ1-1	CASIVNGGNTEAFF	TGTGCCAGTATAGTAAATGGGGGTAACACTGAAGCTTTCTTT
NA	TRBV9	NA	TRBJ1-6	CASSVDGGGKTEDF	TGTGCCAGCAGCGTCGATGGAGGGGGGAAAACTGAAGACTTT
TRBD1	TRBV10-3	NA	TRBJ1-6	CAISELEGTALHF	TGTGCCATCAGTGAGTTAGAGGGGACAGCCCTCCACTTT
NA	TRBV7-6	NA	TRBJ2-3	CASSFDKGTDTQYF	TGTGCCAGCAGCTTCGACAAGGGGACAGATACGCAGTATTTT
NA	TRBV2	NA	TRBJ2-5	CASSEAVETQYF	TGTGCCAGCAGTGAAGCAGTAGAGACCCAGTACTTC
NA	TRBV6-1	NA	TRBJ2-3	CASSRIGTDTQYF	TGTGCCAGCTCCCGGATCGGGACAGATACGCAGTATTTT